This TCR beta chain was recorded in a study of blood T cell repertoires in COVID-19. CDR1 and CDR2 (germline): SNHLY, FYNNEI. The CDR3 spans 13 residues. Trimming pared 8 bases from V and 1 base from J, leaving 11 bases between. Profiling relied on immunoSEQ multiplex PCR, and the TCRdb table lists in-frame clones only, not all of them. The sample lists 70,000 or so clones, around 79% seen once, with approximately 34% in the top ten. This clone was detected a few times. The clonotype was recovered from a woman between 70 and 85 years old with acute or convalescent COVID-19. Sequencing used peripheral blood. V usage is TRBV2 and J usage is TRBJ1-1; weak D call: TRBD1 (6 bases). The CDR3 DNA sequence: TGTGCCAGCTGCCGGGACACGAACACTGAAGCTTTCTTT. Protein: CASCRDTNTEAFF.